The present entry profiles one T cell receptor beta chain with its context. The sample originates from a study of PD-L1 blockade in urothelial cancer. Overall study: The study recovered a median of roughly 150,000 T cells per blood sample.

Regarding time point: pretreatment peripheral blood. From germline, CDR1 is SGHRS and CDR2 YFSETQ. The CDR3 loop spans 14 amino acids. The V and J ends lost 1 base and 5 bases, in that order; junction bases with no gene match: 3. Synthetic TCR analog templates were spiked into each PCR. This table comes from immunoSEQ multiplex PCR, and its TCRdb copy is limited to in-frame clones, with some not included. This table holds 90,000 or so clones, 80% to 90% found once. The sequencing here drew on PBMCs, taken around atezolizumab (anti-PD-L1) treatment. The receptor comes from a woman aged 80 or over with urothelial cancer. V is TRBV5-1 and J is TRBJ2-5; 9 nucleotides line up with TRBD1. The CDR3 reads CASSLQTGGETQYF. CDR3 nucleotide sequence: TGCGCCAGCAGCTTGCAAACAGGGGGCGAGACCCAGTACTTC.